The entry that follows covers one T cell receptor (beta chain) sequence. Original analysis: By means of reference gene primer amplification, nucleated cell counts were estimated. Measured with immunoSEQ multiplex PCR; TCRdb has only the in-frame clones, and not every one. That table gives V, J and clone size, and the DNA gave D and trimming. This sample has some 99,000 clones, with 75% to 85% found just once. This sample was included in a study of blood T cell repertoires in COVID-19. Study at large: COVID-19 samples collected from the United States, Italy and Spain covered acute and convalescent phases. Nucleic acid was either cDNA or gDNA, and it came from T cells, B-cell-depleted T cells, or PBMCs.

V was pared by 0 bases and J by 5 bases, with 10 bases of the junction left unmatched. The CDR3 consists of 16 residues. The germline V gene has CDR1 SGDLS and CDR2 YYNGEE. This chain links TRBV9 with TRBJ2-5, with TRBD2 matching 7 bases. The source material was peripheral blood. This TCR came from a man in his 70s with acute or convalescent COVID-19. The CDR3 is CASSVGPDGGSETQYF. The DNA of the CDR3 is TGTGCCAGCAGCGTAGGCCCGGACGGGGGGTCGGAGACCCAGTACTTC.